The 14 T cell receptor beta chains presented below share a single source sample, sequenced in a study of blood T cell repertoires in COVID-19. The protocol was immunoSEQ multiplex PCR, while the TCRdb copy is restricted to in-frame clones and leaves out a portion. The sample has 380,000 or so clones, 70% to 90% seen once. Input material: peripheral blood. The receptors were sampled from a woman aged 55 to 70 with COVID-19, enrolled during active disease.

The CDR3 sequence is CASSPQEADYSSYNEQFF. Here the CDR3 DNA reads TGTGCCAGCAGCCCCCAGGAGGCCGACTATAGCTCCTACAATGAGCAGTTCTTC. This sequence joins TRBV7-6 and TRBJ2-1; D possibly corresponds to TRBD2 (5 bases). The CDR3 spans 18 residues. Germline lookup yields CDR1 SGHVS and CDR2 FNYEAQ. The ends were cut back, 5 bases at V and 0 bases at J, with 20 bases in the middle.

This chain links TRBV6-2 or TRBV6-3 with TRBJ1-6, with D possibly being TRBD1 (6 bases). Trimming took 4 bases from V and 8 from J, leaving 15 bases between them. This CDR3 spans 15 amino acids. In germline, CDR1 is MNHEY, CDR2 SVGEGT. CDR3 residues: CASSLQGGKYSPLHF. The CDR3 nucleotides read TGTGCCAGCAGTTTACAGGGTGGAAAGTATTCACCCCTCCACTTT.

V and J are TRBV9 and TRBJ1-1; 11 nucleotides match TRBD1. The CDR3 totals 18 residues. J was trimmed by 0 bases and V by 0 bases; bases with no gene match: 7. Germline-derived CDR1 and CDR2 are SGDLS and YYNGEE. CDR3 sequence: CASSVGGTGGTMNTEAFF. CDR3 coding DNA: TGTGCCAGCAGCGTAGGAGGGACAGGGGGGACCATGAACACTGAAGCTTTCTTT.

The chain joins TRBV18 to TRBJ1-2; D gene ambiguous. The CDR3 is made up of 15 amino acids. Trimming shortened V by 0 bases and J by 2 bases, and 10 bases separated the two germline ends. Germline V gives CDR1 KGHSH, CDR2 LQKENI. CDR3 loop: CASSPPSTGNYGYTF. CDR3 DNA: TGTGCCAGCTCACCACCTAGTACGGGGAACTATGGCTACACCTTC.

V is TRBV6-6 and J is TRBJ1-5, with 10 positions matching TRBD1. The V and J ends lost 2 bases and 5 bases, in that order; junction bases with no gene match: 6. CDR1 is MNHNY and CDR2 is SVGAGI in the germline V gene (reference sequence). CDR3 length: 16 residues. The CDR3 DNA reads TGTGCCAGCAGTTACCTGGACAGGGGGATCGATCAGCCCCAGCATTTT. Translated: CASSYLDRGIDQPQHF.

This chain links TRBV9 with TRBJ2-7; D might be TRBD1 (7 bases). The CDR3 is made up of 14 amino acids. From germline, CDR1 is SGDLS and CDR2 YYNGEE. V gave up 3 bases and J gave up 6 bases, with 16 bases separating them. CDR3 residues: CASSGGTAGREQYF. The CDR3 DNA follows: TGTGCCAGCAGCGGAGGGACAGCGGGCCGCGAGCAGTACTTC.

CDR3 bases: TGTGCCAGCAGCACCGTCACAGGTGGCAGCTCCTACAATGAGCAGTTCTTC. It codes for CASSTVTGGSSYNEQFF. The gene calls are TRBV11-2 and TRBJ2-1, with D tentatively TRBD1 (5 bases). CDR3 length equals 17 residues. The V gene's germline CDR1 is SGHAT and CDR2 FQNNGV. V lost 5 bases, J lost 0 bases, and 17 bases lay in between.

This clone was observed a single time. V gene TRBV4-1 combines with J gene TRBJ1-1; no clear D. This CDR3 is 15 amino acids long. The V gene lost 0 bases and the J gene lost 1 base, with 9 bases spanning the gap. From germline, CDR1 is MGHRA and CDR2 YSYEKL. CDR3 DNA: TGCGCCAGCAGCCAAGAAACCCGCAGGAACACTGAAGCTTTCTTT. Its protein product is CASSQETRRNTEAFF.

The chain recombines TRBV18 with TRBJ1-2; TRBD1 agrees at 9 bases. The CDR3 covers 16 residues. Germline V lookup: CDR1 KGHSH, CDR2 LQKENI. Trimming removed 3 bases from V and 3 bases from J; junction bases left unmatched: 8. In DNA, the CDR3 is TGTGCCAGCTCACCGTCCGGGACAGGGAGATACTATGGCTACACCTTC. It codes for CASSPSGTGRYYGYTF.

This chain joins TRBV9 and TRBJ2-1; 8 nucleotides match TRBD1. CDR3 length equals 17 residues. V lost 2 bases and J lost 4; bases outside the gene matches: 11. Looked up from germline, CDR1 is SGDLS and CDR2 is YYNGEE. CDR3 protein: CASSVFSGQGGYNEQFF. CDR3 nucleotide sequence: TGTGCCAGCAGCGTCTTTTCCGGACAGGGCGGGTACAATGAGCAGTTCTTC.

The chain uses TRBV6-5 and TRBJ1-6; D unresolved. The V end was cut by 6 bases, the J end by 7 bases, with 13 bases between. There are 14 residues in the CDR3. Germline V CDR1 and CDR2: MNHEY, SVGAGI. CDR3 region: CASRSGVWNSPLHF. For the CDR3, the DNA is TGTGCCAGCAGGTCCGGGGTGTGGAATTCACCCCTCCACTTT.

This clone appeared a single time. V and J are TRBV24-1 and TRBJ2-1, with D perhaps matching TRBD1 (5 bases). Germline assignment: CDR1 KGHDR and CDR2 SFDVKD. This CDR3 comprises 15 residues. The V end was cut by 1 base, the J end by 2 bases, with 8 bases between. For the CDR3, the DNA is TGTGCCACCAGTGATTTCAAGGACACCTACAATGAGCAGTTCTTC. Amino acids: CATSDFKDTYNEQFF.

The J gene is TRBJ2-5, the V gene TRBV11-2; TRBD2 agrees at 12 bases. The CDR3 contains 15 residues. The V and J ends lost 4 bases and 3 bases, in that order; junction bases with no gene match: 3. The germline gives CDR1 SGHAT, CDR2 FQNNGV. The CDR3 region has the DNA TGTGCCAGCAGCTCAACTAGCGGGGGGAAAGAGACCCAGTACTTC. Residues: CASSSTSGGKETQYF.

The chain combines TRBV5-4 with TRBJ2-6; 10 nucleotides match TRBD1. Germline values: CDR1 SGHNT, CDR2 YYREEE (reference sequence). The CDR3 runs to 16 residues. The ends lost 4 bases at V and 2 bases at J; junction bases unmatched: 3. CDR3 DNA: TGTGCCAGCAGCCCGGGACAGGGGCCTGGGGCCAACGTCCTGACTTTC. This codes for CASSPGQGPGANVLTF. The whole variable domain, filled in from reference TRBV5-4 and TRBJ2-6, reads ETGVTQSPTHLIKTRGQQVTLRCSSQSGHNTVSWYQQALGQGPQFIFQYYREEENGRGNFPPRFSGLQFPNYSSELNVNALELDDSALYLCASSPGQGPGANVLTFGAGSRLTVL.